This T cell receptor beta chain is from a study of technical replicates of blood from a handful of donors. Germline V CDR1 and CDR2: PRHDT, FYEKMQ (reference sequence). V gave up 4 bases and J gave up 8 bases, with 14 bases separating them. This CDR3 is built from 13 residues. The assay was immunoSEQ multiplex PCR, and TCRdb's table has in-frame clones only and misses some. The profile shows approximately 87,000 clones, approximately 95% of them singletons. The sequencing input was T cells isolated from PBMCs. The receptor was derived from a human donor in good health. This chain joins TRBV13 and TRBJ1-2, with D unresolved. The CDR3 sequence: CASSSYEVQGYTF. CDR3 sequence (DNA): TGTGCCAGCAGCTCCTACGAAGTACAGGGCTACACCTTC.